This TCR beta chain was sequenced during a study of cytomegalovirus exposure and HLA in healthy donors (dated by TCRdb to 2015 to 2018). Background for the entire study: An earlier analysis of approximately 640 of the donors reported approximately 290 Gb of sequence data and approximately 110 million unique TCR beta sequences from around 200 million T cells. Roughly 300 gigabases of sequencing data and 78 million or so unique TCR sequences were included in an early release covering under 650 HLA-typed donors. Of the roughly 400 genotyped donors, 65% to 90% fell in the genetic ancestry cluster associated with self-reported Caucasian donors. The study was designed to test whether signatures of past pathogen exposure could be identified by cataloging public T cell receptors. The study used immunosequencing to profile the T cell repertoires of approximately 690 subjects and linked those repertoires to cytomegalovirus serostatus. A separate validation cohort of approximately 130 different subjects was used in addition to the 666-subject first cohort. The study combined high-throughput TCR immunosequencing, statistical association of individual TCRs with disease status, and machine learning to predict cytomegalovirus infection status. A later analysis re-examined previously published TCR beta repertoires from roughly 650 donors and added high-resolution HLA genotyping to investigate patterns of TCR occurrence. Rather than using new phenotypic data, the later analysis identified candidate immune exposures from TCR beta sequences and from how often those sequences occurred across donors. In an earlier analysis of 587 of the donors, high-throughput TCR beta sequencing was used to judge whether each TCR beta V gene segment behaved as functional or pseudogenic. Donor age, sex, ethnicity and CMV serostatus were compiled alongside the repertoire data. A later genetic analysis used genome-wide SNP genotypes for about 65% of the 666 donors, treating that subset as a discovery cohort. All discovery cohort repertoires had been generated on a single sequencing platform. HLA typing covered class I and class II loci at four-digit resolution. Typing coverage differed by locus: A, B, C, DRB1 and DQB1 were typed in about 620-630 donors, DQA1 in about 560, DPA1 in some 600, and DPB1 in 450 to 480. Because of strong linkage in the cohort, roughly five DR-DQ haplotypes were treated as single units for association and clustering. On average, approximately 250,000 unique TCR beta nucleotide sequences were sequenced per donor among 350 to 400 genotyped donors of the cohort, with roughly 18% of those sequences being non-productive.

Worth noting for this clone: Its antigen remains unidentified. The sample holds no much larger clone one base away, and base qualities are not on file.

Receptor libraries were prepared by the immunoSEQ multiplex PCR assay. For the multiplex PCR, a mixture combining 60 forward primers for TCR Vbeta segments and 13 reverse primers for TCR Jbeta segments was used. The CDR3 region of rearranged TCR beta genes was amplified from genomic DNA by a multiplex PCR assay. The amplified TCR beta libraries were sequenced on the Illumina HiSeq System as 87-base-pair reads. As for the authors' bioinformatics: Across the roughly 700 repertoires, a later analysis counted tens of millions of unique TCR beta chains, 9.5 million to 13 million of which were shared by at least two donors. To remove PCR and sequencing errors, raw reads were error-corrected and collapsed into unique sequences using a nearest-neighbor algorithm that merged closely related sequences. CDR3 sequences were aligned to IMGT reference sequences to assign V, D and J gene segments. For a sequence to be retained, at least a six-nucleotide match to both a V gene segment and a J gene segment was required. Rearrangements were called productive when the CDR3 lacked stop codons and stayed in frame with V and J; all others were non-productive. CDR3 was defined by IMGT convention, running from the second conserved V-encoded cysteine to the conserved J-encoded phenylalanine. In an earlier analysis of approximately 500 of the donors, sequences lacking an unambiguous match to a single V gene segment were excluded. In an earlier analysis of some 590 of the donors, V segments were called functional above 56.7% productive rearrangements and were called segregating when the between-donor standard deviation exceeded 5%. A statistical classification framework was built for diagnosing cytomegalovirus status from the catalog of TCR beta chain sequences. In a later analysis, TCR nucleotide sequences were compared against IMGT/GENE-DB human TR gene sequences so that V and J genes could be assigned. Using the TCRdist pipeline, a later analysis assigned CDR3 sequences along with most-parsimonious VDJ recombination scenarios. In a later analysis, each TCR beta chain was defined by its CDR3 amino acid sequence together with its V-gene family, and reads lacking a unique V-gene family were excluded. A later analysis removed 500 to 650 highly shared, low-generation-probability nucleotide sequences to deal with suspected cross-contamination and a sequencing artifact. In a later analysis, a clonal expansion index was calculated for each public chain from normalized within-repertoire ranks of inferred template counts. In a later analysis, generation probabilities were computed using a VDJ recombination model fitted to out-of-frame rearrangements, and the results were checked against IGoR. Hypergeometric tests were used in a later analysis to score TCR-TCR, TCR-HLA and TCR-CMV co-occurrence, with a repertoire-size bias correction applied to the TCR pairs. A later analysis estimated false discovery rates by permuting HLA or CMV assignments 20 times. In a later analysis, co-occurring TCRs were grouped using DBSCAN, with TCRdist sequence similarity added in when clustering inside HLA-allele-positive subsets. Repertoires with fewer than 30,000 or more than 120,000 public chains, plus five repertoires with anomalous nucleotide sharing, were excluded from co-occurrence clustering. TCRdb mirrors the immuneACCESS table, restricted to in-frame sequences. Some clones are absent from its copies; in checked studies, under half trace to an unresolved V gene, and the reason for the others is unknown. V and J calls and clone size are given by that table; D and trimming were obtained from the DNA. The sample contains 90,000 to 150,000 clones, roughly 80% of them found a single time. The ten largest account for 3% to 4% of the sample.

The research as a whole found: Several of the top co-occurrence clusters appeared to be linked to parvovirus B19, influenza, CMV and Epstein-Barr virus, according to a later analysis. The classifier was reported to diagnose cytomegalovirus status with high specificity and sensitivity in both the original cohort and the validation cohort. Across donors, most TCR sequences were observed very rarely, whereas some public TCRs were present in many individuals. According to a later analysis, TCR association rates differed among HLA loci, with DRB1 alleles showing the most associated TCRs and HLA-C alleles showing the fewest. A later analysis found that HLA-associated TCR beta chains were more clonally expanded and had lower generation probabilities than equally common non-associated chains. Because counts were too low, more than 15 rarely observed V segments, including chromosome 9 orphons, were excluded from the earlier analysis of some 590 of the donors. A later genetic analysis associated a missense DCLRE1C variant with V-gene and J-gene trimming of TCR beta chains, and an independent cohort replicated the association. A further reported finding was that TCR beta sequences accurately predicted the HLA-A and HLA-B alleles for most subjects in the first cohort. It was suggested by the authors that the approach could potentially be generalized to other disease states and immunological phenotypes. Some IMGT-functional V segments, including TRBV6-2 and TRBV6-3, could not be distinguished by the 87-base-pair reads and were therefore excluded. Most CMV-associated TCR beta chains appeared to be HLA-restricted in a later analysis, and the HLA associations seemed to be driven largely by CMV exposure. When HLA alleles, especially DR and DQ, strongly co-occurred, attributing TCR associations to individual alleles was difficult. A cluster of highly shared sequence variants was judged likely to represent a technical artifact of the sequencing pipeline. In the study, roughly 160 TCR beta chains were listed as associated with cytomegalovirus. Correlated functional status among segregating V segments might reflect linkage disequilibrium, but an unknown experimental factor could not be ruled out. According to a later genetic analysis, donors in an Asian-associated ancestry cluster had fewer N-insertions in productive TCRs than the roughly 700-donor mean. Specific HLA alleles were associated with 15,000 to 20,000 TCR beta sequences at a false discovery rate of 0.05 in a later analysis. Sequencing depth was assumed to be roughly uniform across donors in the presence/absence analyses, though that assumption may not hold. Because some donors lacked HLA typing at each locus, the association tests relied only on the typed subset. An earlier analysis of around 540 of the donors showed that most TCR beta V segments appeared in productive rearrangements either about 87% or about 30% of the time, which broadly matched IMGT annotations. Immune exposure information for the cohort was limited to CMV serostatus. In vitro tests confirmed that a few of the cytomegalovirus-associated TCR beta chains recognize cytomegalovirus antigens. In this cohort, only TCR beta chains were sequenced, and detectable features were limited by the absence of alpha or paired-chain data.

In total, approximately 690 healthy bone marrow donors made up the cohort. Cohort members were all nominally healthy when sampled, although unrecorded immune exposures were likely present. The donor was CMV seropositive and was included in the group of 250 to 300 seropositive cohort members. Each donor provided a peripheral blood sample, and peripheral blood mononuclear cells were used for TCR beta sequencing. The Qiagen DNeasy Blood Extraction Kit was used to extract genomic DNA from the blood cell samples. From cysteine to phenylalanine, the CDR3 is 12 amino acids long. Only the CDR3 DNA is retained, 36 bases long and in frame from the first base. CDR1 SGHDT and CDR2 YYEEEE are derived from the germline V gene. V sheds 0 bases and J sheds 7 bases, leaving 7 bases between their ends.

Sequenced sample: PBMCs. The chain is encoded by TRBV5-6 joined to TRBJ1-2; confidence is insufficient to name the D gene. The receptor was isolated from a woman in her twenties or thirties in good health and CMV-seropositive. The CDR3 reads as follows: CASSLVRGGYTF. At the DNA level, the sequence is TGTGCCAGCAGCTTGGTGCGTGGTGGCTACACCTTC.